The 21 T cell receptor beta chains reported below all come from one sample, sequenced in a study of cytomegalovirus exposure and HLA in healthy donors (dated by TCRdb to 2016 to 2017). Preparation of the library involved the immunoSEQ multiplex PCR assay. For the multiplex PCR, a mixture combining 60 forward primers for TCR Vbeta segments and 13 reverse primers for TCR Jbeta segments was used. Held by TCRdb, this immuneACCESS table contains in-frame sequences only and omits some clones. Under half of the omission traces to an unresolved V gene where checked; the cause of the rest is unknown. For this sample there are 220,000 or so clones; more than 60% appear just once. The ten top clones hold 1.7% of the sample. The sample taken for sequencing was PBMCs. These receptors all come from a man over 45 in good health and CMV-seronegative.

The chain couples TRBV2 to TRBJ2-1, with 13 nucleotides matching TRBD2. Trimming at V came to 4 bases and at J to 0 bases, leaving 9 bases not matched to a gene. The CDR3 runs to 19 residues. Germline values: CDR1 SNHLY, CDR2 FYNNEI. The CDR3 DNA follows: TGTGCCAGCAGTGCGACTAGCGGGAGGCGTATAAGCTCCTACAATGAGCAGTTCTTC. Protein sequence: CASSATSGRRISSYNEQFF.

J is TRBJ1-2 and V is TRBV6-5; 9 bases align to TRBD1. The trim removed 6 bases at V and 6 bases at J, leaving 11 bases unmatched. There are 15 residues in the CDR3. CDR1 is MNHEY, CDR2 SVGAGI, per germline. This CDR3 reads CASRTGQGSIHGYTF. As DNA, the CDR3 is TGTGCCAGCAGGACAGGACAGGGGAGCATCCATGGCTACACCTTC.

The rearrangement links TRBV27 to TRBJ2-5, with TRBD1 matching 8 bases. V shed 6 bases, J shed 5 bases, and the junction held 11 bases outside the gene matches. The CDR3 covers 15 residues. In germline, CDR1 is MNHEY, CDR2 SMNVEV (reference sequence). The CDR3 region is CASSLGQGARETQYF. DNA of the CDR3: TGTGCCAGCAGCCTAGGACAGGGAGCGAGGGAGACCCAGTACTTC.

This chain uses TRBV4-1 with TRBJ2-7; 12 bases are a match to TRBD1. The V gene end was trimmed by 8 bases and the J gene end by 5 bases; junction bases not matched to a gene: 4. The CDR3 sequence is 13 residues long. The germline V gene has CDR1 MGHRA and CDR2 YSYEKL. DNA of the CDR3: TGCGCCAGCTCCGGGACAGGGGGCCACGAGCAGTACTTC. Encoded protein: CASSGTGGHEQYF.

The chain has TRBV5-1 and TRBJ2-1; D is perhaps TRBD2 (5 bases). CDR3 length equals 15 residues. Deletions cut 0 bases from V and 2 bases from J, with 9 bases between. Germline CDR1 and CDR2: SGHRS and YFSETQ. This CDR3 reads CASSLEGSAYNEQFF. The CDR3 region has the DNA TGCGCCAGCAGCTTGGAAGGGAGCGCCTACAATGAGCAGTTCTTC.

V usage is TRBV19 and J usage is TRBJ2-2; D remains unclear. With 3 bases removed from V and 4 bases from J, the gap between germline ends came to 6 bases. From germline, CDR1 is LNHDA and CDR2 SQIVND (reference sequence). The CDR3 consists of 13 residues. CDR3 bases: TGTGCCAGTAGTATCTTCGGCACCGGGGAGCTGTTTTTT. This translates into CASSIFGTGELFF.

This chain joins TRBV6-1 and TRBJ1-1; TRBD1 matches 8 bases. Germline V gives CDR1 MNHNS, CDR2 SASEGT. Unmatched junction bases numbered 9, after V lost 3 bases and J lost 12 bases. The CDR3 is 13 residues long. The CDR3 bases are TGTGCCAGCAGTGAGATACAGGGGGAAGTGACTTTCTTT. Translation gives CASSEIQGEVTFF.

The chain recombines TRBV27 with TRBJ2-3, with 15 bases that match TRBD2. V trimming: 5 bases; J trimming: 5 bases; junction bases outside the gene matches: 5. This CDR3 has 16 amino acids. Germline V CDR1 and CDR2: MNHEY, SMNVEV (reference sequence). This CDR3 is CASSRGLAGGRDTQYF. CDR3 in DNA: TGTGCCAGCAGTCGGGGACTAGCGGGAGGAAGAGATACGCAGTATTTT.

This chain joins TRBV5-1 and TRBJ2-1, with TRBD1 identical over 7 bases. CDR3 length equals 14 residues. From germline, CDR1 is SGHRS and CDR2 YFSETQ. Trimming removed 4 bases from V and 2 bases from J; junction bases left unmatched: 3. CDR3 in DNA: TGCGCCAGCAGCCCCGGGACAGCCTACAATGAGCAGTTCTTC. Residues: CASSPGTAYNEQFF.

The chain links TRBV10-3 to TRBJ2-7, with 10 bases matching TRBD2. After removal of 8 bases from V and 2 bases from J, the junction contained 9 bases not matched to a gene. The germline V gene has CDR1 ENHRY and CDR2 SYGVKD. The CDR3 loop spans 15 amino acids. As DNA, the CDR3 is TGTGCCATCTCCTCTAGCGGGAGAATGACCTACGAGCAGTACTTC. This codes for CAISSSGRMTYEQYF.

The chain employs TRBV6-1 and TRBJ2-7; TRBD1 might be the D (5 bases). From germline, CDR1 is MNHNS and CDR2 SASEGT. There are 14 residues in the CDR3. Trimming removed 6 bases from V and 1 base from J, with 13 bases in between. The CDR3 nucleotides read TGTGCCAGCAGGACCTTTGACAGATCCTACGAGCAGTACTTC. Translation: CASRTFDRSYEQYF.

About this clone itself: In the same sample, other DNA sequences code for this CDR3. This chain joins TRBV9 and TRBJ2-7; maybe TRBD1 (6 bases). The CDR3 extends over 14 amino acids. The germline V gene has CDR1 SGDLS and CDR2 YYNGEE. V was trimmed by 0 bases and J by 2 bases, leaving 9 bases between them. The CDR3 coding sequence is TGTGCCAGCAGCGTAGGTGGGGGCCCCTACGAGCAGTACTTC. Amino acid sequence: CASSVGGGPYEQYF.

Notes on this clone: A read error may account for a junction end that differs from germline. Other DNA sequences of this sample code for an identical CDR3. This sequence joins TRBV2 and TRBJ1-1; D perhaps matches TRBD1 (6 bases). Per germline, CDR1 SNHLY and CDR2 FYNNEI. The CDR3 length is 15 residues. CDR3 bases: TGTGCCAGCAGTGAGGGGGCAGATTTGAACACTGAAGCTTTTTTT. Translating gives CASSEGADLNTEAFF.

The chain is built from TRBV27 and TRBJ2-2; a weak D match, TRBD2 (6 bases). The germline gives CDR1 MNHEY, CDR2 SMNVEV (reference sequence). This CDR3 spans 12 amino acids. Trimming shortened V by 8 bases and J by 7 bases, and 11 bases separated the two germline ends. The CDR3 loop is CASPPRGGELFF. As DNA, the CDR3 is TGTGCCAGCCCCCCGCGGGGCGGGGAGCTGTTTTTT.

The chain links TRBV19 to TRBJ1-5, with 8 positions matching TRBD1. Unmatched junction bases numbered 3, after V lost 3 bases and J lost 5 bases. This CDR3 is built from 14 residues. In germline, CDR1 is LNHDA, CDR2 SQIVND (reference sequence). CDR3 residues: CASSIMTGDQPQHF. CDR3 sequence (DNA): TGTGCCAGTAGTATTATGACAGGGGATCAGCCCCAGCATTTT.

This rearrangement joins TRBV9 to TRBJ2-1; TRBD2 matches 11 bases. This CDR3 spans 18 amino acids. The trim removed 0 bases at V and 1 base at J, leaving 6 bases unmatched. Germline V gene lookup returns CDR1 SGDLS and CDR2 YYNGEE. The CDR3: CASSVAGTSGASYNEQFF. The CDR3 DNA sequence: TGTGCCAGCAGCGTAGCTGGGACTAGCGGTGCGTCCTACAATGAGCAGTTCTTC.

The rearrangement uses TRBV7-9 and TRBJ1-5, with 9 nucleotides matching TRBD1. CDR1 is SEHNR, CDR2 FQNEAQ, per germline (reference sequence). The CDR3 has 16 residues. The junction had 2 bases not matched to a gene; V was cut back by 1 base and J by 1 base. In nucleotides, the CDR3 is TGTGCCAGCAGCTTAGGGACAGGGGACAGCAATCAGCCCCAGCATTTT. As protein: CASSLGTGDSNQPQHF.

This chain links TRBV10-3 with TRBJ2-3; a weak D match, TRBD2 (6 bases). V was trimmed by 8 bases and J by 6 bases, leaving 6 bases between them. Germline CDR1 ENHRY, CDR2 SYGVKD. The CDR3 totals 10 residues. CDR3 coding DNA: TGTGCCATCGGGGGGGATACGCAGTATTTT. It is translated as CAIGGDTQYF.

Regarding this clone: Other DNA sequences in this sample translate to the same CDR3. The chain couples TRBV7-8 to TRBJ1-1; 9 bases align to TRBD1. The junction had 6 bases not matched to a gene; V was cut back by 3 bases and J by 1 base. This CDR3 contains 16 residues. The germline gives CDR1 SGHVS, CDR2 FQNEAQ. The CDR3 here is CASSFRQGGGNTEAFF. The CDR3 region has the DNA TGTGCCAGCAGCTTCCGACAGGGGGGAGGGAACACTGAAGCTTTCTTT. Combining the CDR3 with reference TRBV7-8 and TRBJ1-1 gives the whole variable domain GAGVSQSPRYKVAKRGQDVALRCDPISGHVSLFWYQQALGQGPEFLTYFQNEAQLDKSGLPSDRFFAERPEGSVSTLKIQRTQQEDSAVYLCASSFRQGGGNTEAFFGQGTRLTVV.

The J gene is TRBJ2-2, the V gene TRBV5-1; 7 positions agree with TRBD1. After removal of 0 bases from V and 7 bases from J, the junction contained 0 bases not matched to a gene. Germline assignment: CDR1 SGHRS and CDR2 YFSETQ. This CDR3 contains 13 residues. The DNA of the CDR3 is TGCGCCAGCAGCTTGGGGACAGGCGGGGAGCTGTTTTTT. Translation gives CASSLGTGGELFF.

V gene TRBV19 combines with J gene TRBJ1-1; D uncertain. The CDR3 has 11 amino acids. Looked up from germline, CDR1 is LNHDA and CDR2 is SQIVND (reference sequence). The V and J ends lost 7 bases and 4 bases respectively, with 7 bases between them. CDR3 coding DNA: TGTGCCAGTAAACTTAGCACTGAAGCTTTCTTT. As protein: CASKLSTEAFF.